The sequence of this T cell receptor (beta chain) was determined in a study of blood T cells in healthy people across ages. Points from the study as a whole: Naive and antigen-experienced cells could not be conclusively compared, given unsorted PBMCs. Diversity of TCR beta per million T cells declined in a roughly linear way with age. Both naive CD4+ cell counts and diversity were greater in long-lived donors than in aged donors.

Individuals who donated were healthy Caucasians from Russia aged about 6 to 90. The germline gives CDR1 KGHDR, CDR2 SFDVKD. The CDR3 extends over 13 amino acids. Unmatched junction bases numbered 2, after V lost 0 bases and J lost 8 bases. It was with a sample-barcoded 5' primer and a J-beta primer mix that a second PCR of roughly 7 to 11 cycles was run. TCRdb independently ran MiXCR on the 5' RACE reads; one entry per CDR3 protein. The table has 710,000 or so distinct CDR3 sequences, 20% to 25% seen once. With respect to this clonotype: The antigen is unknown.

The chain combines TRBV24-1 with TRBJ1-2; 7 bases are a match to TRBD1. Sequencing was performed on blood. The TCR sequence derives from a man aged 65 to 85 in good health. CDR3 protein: CATSDLTGEGYTF. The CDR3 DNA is TGTGCCACCAGTGATTTGACAGGGGAGGGCTACACCTTC.